The following is a T cell receptor (beta chain) sequence with its context. Which antigen it targets is not known. No per-base quality is available; no much larger clone lies one base away. The CDR3 has 13 amino acids, counting the end cysteine and phenylalanine. CDR3 DNA is the only sequence kept; it has 39 bases, read in frame from the first base. Between the V and J ends, shortened by 4 bases and 3 bases respectively, the junction contains 7 bases. Based on the germline V gene, the CDR1 and CDR2 sequences are SNHLY and FYNNEI. The library was made by the immunoSEQ multiplex PCR assay. Imported from immuneACCESS, the table was reduced by TCRdb to in-frame sequences with V and J called. These copies leave out some clones; in studies compared against another copy, an unresolved V gene accounts for under half, and the cause of the remainder is not known. Here the sample has roughly 2,700 clones; roughly 85% occur a single time. The ten largest clones capture roughly 15% of the sample.

This entry belongs to a study of tumor T cells in aggressive B-cell lymphoma (dated by TCRdb to 2017 to 2019). The sequenced sample consisted of tumor tissue. This sequence uses TRBV2 and TRBJ2-1; perhaps TRBD1 is the D gene, with 5 bases matching. This sequence was found in an adult with diffuse large B cell lymphoma. Some clones in this sample may be carry-over from other donors' samples. The sequenced DNA is TGTGCCAGCAGTGGCACAGGCTACAATGAGCAGTTCTTC. Its translation reads: CASSGTGYNEQFF. The reference TRBV2 and TRBJ2-1 proteins fill in what lies around the CDR3, so the full variable domain reads EPEVTQTPSHQVTQMGQEVILRCVPISNHLYFYWYRQILGQKVEFLVSFYNNEISEKSEIFDDQFSVERPDGSNFTLKIRSTKLEDSAMYFCASSGTGYNEQFFGPGTRLTVL.